These 28 T cell receptor beta chains came from one sample sequenced in a study of post-analysis software for immune sequencing data (dated by TCRdb to between 2014 and 2016). Study-wide findings and limitations: Patients showed significantly higher frequencies than controls for a handful of TRBV segments, among them TRBV5-6, TRBV5-1 and TRBV20-1.

The library was prepared using PCR. Sequenced using an Illumina HiSeq 2500. Unique molecular identifiers were incorporated into TCR beta cDNA libraries to reduce PCR and sequencing biases. The raw public data were reprocessed by TCRdb itself: fastp quality trimming at Q25, MiXCR clonotype calling, in-frame beta chains only. Merged by CDR3 protein, the rows form single entries marked with the most common genes and DNA. The sample table contains roughly 400,000 distinct CDR3 sequences; only one count was recorded for over 30% of them. The ten biggest clones cover around 8% of the sample. Their antigen targets remain unknown. Sequencing was done on a sample of blood. Receptors originate from a girl aged 2 to 10 with multiple sclerosis.

This clonotype was counted between two and nine times. This chain joins TRBV5-1 and TRBJ2-1; D possibly corresponds to TRBD1 (6 bases). The CDR3 spans 17 residues. Germline CDR1 is SGHRS and CDR2 is YFSETQ. Trimming shortened V by 2 bases and J by 4 bases, and 19 bases separated the two germline ends. The CDR3 reads CASSFDLPPQGYNEQFF. The CDR3 DNA sequence: TGCGCCAGCAGCTTTGATTTACCTCCCCAGGGGTACAATGAGCAGTTCTTC.

The gene calls are TRBV11-2 and TRBJ2-1; no firm D call. This CDR3 has 20 amino acids. Per the germline V gene, CDR1 is SGHAT and CDR2 is FQNNGV. Trimming pared 2 bases from V and 0 bases from J, leaving 23 bases between. CDR3 coding DNA: TGTGCCAGCAGCTTAATTGGTATTGGATGGGCGTCCTACTCCTACAATGAGCAGTTCTTC. Protein sequence: CASSLIGIGWASYSYNEQFF.

V usage is TRBV12-3 or TRBV12-4 and J usage is TRBJ1-1; 7 nucleotides agree with TRBD1. Trimming cost V 5 bases and J 3 bases; bases outside gene matches: 6. The CDR3 covers 14 residues. CDR3 DNA: TGTGCCAGCAGTCAGGGACAGTTGTACACTGAAGCTTTCTTT. Its protein product is CASSQGQLYTEAFF.

This chain joins TRBV28 and TRBJ1-2; D remains ambiguous. Trimming removed 2 bases at V and 8 bases at J, with 12 bases between. Germline V CDR1 and CDR2: MDHEN, SYDVKM. The CDR3 has 13 residues. CDR3 loop: CASSLGQLGGYTF. The CDR3 nucleotides read TGTGCCAGCAGTTTAGGTCAGCTTGGGGGCTACACCTTC.

This clonotype was seen only a few times. This chain uses TRBV7-9 with TRBJ2-7; no reliable D call. CDR1 is SEHNR, CDR2 FQNEAQ, per germline (reference sequence). V lost 4 bases, J lost 0 bases, and 10 bases lay in between. This CDR3 spans 14 amino acids. The CDR3 sequence: CASSSSLSSYEQYF. The CDR3 DNA is TGTGCCAGCAGCTCATCATTAAGCTCCTACGAGCAGTACTTC.

Here the CDR3 reads CASTNGGLAYEQYF. CDR3 sequence (DNA): TGTGCCAGCACCAACGGGGGGTTGGCCTACGAGCAGTACTTC. The V gene is TRBV28, the J gene TRBJ2-7, with 7 bases matching TRBD2. The V and J ends lost 7 bases and 2 bases, in that order; junction bases with no gene match: 8. The CDR3 has 14 residues. CDR1 is MDHEN, CDR2 SYDVKM, per germline.

This clonotype has a handful of counts. The junction departs from the called germline gene at one end, perhaps through a read error. The chain links TRBV4-3 to TRBJ2-3; 9 bases line up with TRBD2. The CDR3 totals 15 residues. CDR1 and CDR2 (germline): LGHNA, YSLEER. The CDR3 protein is CASSPRTSGTDTQYF. As DNA, the CDR3 is TGTGCCAGCAGTCCTCGGACTAGCGGCACAGATACGCAGTATTTT.

The chain links TRBV29-1 to TRBJ2-6; no firm D call. V was trimmed by 7 bases and J by 0 bases, leaving 13 bases between them. Germline loops: CDR1 SQVTM, CDR2 ANQGSEA. This CDR3 is built from 15 residues. CDR3 nucleotide sequence: TGCAGCGCAGGAATTAGGGCCTCTGGGGCCAACGTCCTGACTTTC. Protein sequence: CSAGIRASGANVLTF.

The chain employs TRBV7-8 and TRBJ2-3, with D maybe TRBD2 (6 bases). V shed 1 base and J shed 0 bases, with 14 bases lying between them. Germline CDR1 and CDR2: SGHVS and FQNEAQ. The CDR3 runs 17 residues. The CDR3, as DNA: TGTGCCAGCAGCTTAGTAGTGTGGGGGACTAGCACAGATACGCAGTATTTT. It translates to CASSLVVWGTSTDTQYF. Using reference TRBV7-8 and TRBJ2-3 for the parts outside the CDR3, the full variable domain is GAGVSQSPRYKVAKRGQDVALRCDPISGHVSLFWYQQALGQGPEFLTYFQNEAQLDKSGLPSDRFFAERPEGSVSTLKIQRTQQEDSAVYLCASSLVVWGTSTDTQYFGPGTRLTVL.

In its sample, this clonotype was seen a few times. This chain joins TRBV5-1 and TRBJ2-7; 8 nucleotides match TRBD1. Trimming took 0 bases from V and 2 from J; bases not matched to a gene: 7. The germline gives CDR1 SGHRS, CDR2 YFSETQ. The CDR3 has 16 amino acids. The CDR3 region is CASSLGRTGSTYEQYF. The DNA of the CDR3 is TGCGCCAGCAGCTTGGGCAGGACAGGGTCCACCTACGAGCAGTACTTC.

V is TRBV24-1 and J is TRBJ2-1; no definite D call. Trimming cost V 0 bases and J 8 bases, with 7 bases left between them. The CDR3 has 13 residues. CDR1 and CDR2 (germline): KGHDR, SFDVKD. The CDR3 DNA is TGTGCCACCAGTGATTTGCAAAGTGATGAGCAGTTCTTC. Translation: CATSDLQSDEQFF.

The rearrangement joins TRBV7-6 to TRBJ2-1, with D perhaps given as TRBD1 or TRBD2 (5 bases each). This CDR3 comprises 14 residues. V lost 3 bases and J 9 bases, leaving 15 bases between the germline ends. The germline V gene encodes CDR1 SGHVS and CDR2 FNYEAQ. CDR3 sequence: CASSLGDTGSEQFF. The CDR3 nucleotides are TGTGCCAGCAGCTTGGGGGATACGGGGAGTGAGCAGTTCTTC.

This clonotype was counted only a few times. CDR3 DNA sequence: TGCAGCGTGGCGCAATGGGACGCCTCCGAGCAGTACTTC. This gives the protein CSVAQWDASEQYF. The gene calls are TRBV29-1 and TRBJ2-5, with D perhaps TRBD1 or TRBD2 (5 bases each). The end of the DNA is better explained by TRBJ2-7, so the J call may be wrong. Looked up from germline, CDR1 is SQVTM and CDR2 is ANQGSEA. The CDR3 extends over 13 amino acids.

V usage is TRBV7-9 and J usage is TRBJ2-3; TRBD1 aligns across 8 bases. CDR3 size: 16 residues. J lost 1 base, V lost 3 bases, and 6 bases had no gene match. Germline V gene sequence: CDR1 SEHNR, CDR2 FQNEAQ (reference sequence). Here the CDR3 reads CASSLNPGQGTDTQYF. DNA for the CDR3: TGTGCCAGCAGCTTGAATCCGGGACAGGGCACAGATACGCAGTATTTT.

This clonotype was recorded only once. This chain joins TRBV3-1 and TRBJ1-1, with D possibly matching TRBD1 (5 bases). The CDR3 spans 15 residues. The ends were cut back, 3 bases at V and 0 bases at J, with 11 bases in the middle. Germline V gene sequence: CDR1 LGHDT, CDR2 YNNKEL (reference sequence). CDR3 loop: CASSQTVSMNTEAFF. In DNA, the CDR3 is TGTGCCAGCAGCCAGACAGTCTCGATGAACACTGAAGCTTTCTTT. The full variable domain, rest sourced from reference TRBV3-1 and TRBJ1-1, is DTAVSQTPKYLVTQMGNDKSIKCEQNLGHDTMYWYKQDSKKFLKIMFSYNNKELIINETVPNRFSPKSPDKAHLNLHINSLELGDSAVYFCASSQTVSMNTEAFFGQGTRLTVV.

This clonotype was counted between two and nine times. This sequence joins TRBV2 and TRBJ2-7; 8 bases are a match to TRBD1. Germline loops: CDR1 SNHLY, CDR2 FYNNEI. The CDR3 is 15 amino acids. V lost 5 bases to trimming and J lost 6 bases; unmatched junction nucleotides: 12. The CDR3 loop is CASSSSGGGFLEQYF. The CDR3 DNA reads TGTGCCAGCAGTTCATCAGGGGGCGGTTTTCTCGAGCAGTACTTC.

The rearrangement links TRBV6-6 to TRBJ1-2, with D unclear. In germline, CDR1 is MNHNY, CDR2 SVGAGI (reference sequence). CDR3 size: 13 residues. V was cut by 8 bases and J by 0 bases, with 10 bases left in between. The CDR3 region has the DNA TGTGCCAGCCGTGGGCAGACTAACTATGGCTACACCTTC. Protein product: CASRGQTNYGYTF.

The chain combines TRBV2 with TRBJ2-3; tentatively, D is TRBD2 (5 bases). The CDR3 sequence is 14 residues long. Trimming took off 7 bases at V and 1 base at J, with 12 bases between the two ends. Germline V gene lookup returns CDR1 SNHLY and CDR2 FYNNEI. The CDR3 here is CASNRLRGTDTQYF. The DNA of the CDR3 is TGTGCCAGCAACAGACTACGTGGCACAGATACGCAGTATTTT.

This clonotype was detected a few times. CDR3: CASSTHRASPLHF. The CDR3 DNA sequence: TGTGCCAGCAGCACACACAGAGCTTCACCCCTCCACTTT. This rearrangement joins TRBV11-1 to TRBJ1-6; no clear D gene. The germline gives CDR1 SGHAT, CDR2 FQDESV (reference sequence). This CDR3 has 13 amino acids. Trimming took 5 bases from V and 9 from J, leaving 11 bases between them. The full variable domain, rest sourced from reference TRBV11-1 and TRBJ1-6, is EAEVAQSPRYKITEKSQAVAFWCDPISGHATLYWYRQILGQGPELLVQFQDESVVDDSQLPKDRFSAERLKGVDSTLKIQPAELGDSAMYLCASSTHRASPLHFGNGTRLTVT.

This clonotype was seen at least ten times. The V and J genes are TRBV20-1 and TRBJ2-5, with 9 bases fitting TRBD2. Germline CDR1 reads DFQATT; CDR2 reads SNEGSKA (reference sequence). The trim removed 7 bases at V and 6 bases at J, leaving 3 bases unmatched. The CDR3 runs to 11 residues. CDR3: CSVSGRKTQYF. The CDR3 bases are TGCAGTGTGAGCGGGAGGAAGACCCAGTACTTC.

This clonotype was counted once. At one of its ends the junction is not consistent with the germline gene, which may arise from a read error. The CDR3 nucleotides read TGCGCCATTTTCCGTCGACAATCGCCCTATGGCTACACCTTC. Its protein is CAIFRRQSPYGYTF. The rearrangement joins TRBV10-3 to TRBJ1-2; D is unclear. Germline V gene lookup returns CDR1 ENHRY and CDR2 SYGVKD. The CDR3 has 14 amino acids.

Remarks on this clonotype: One junction end does not reproduce the germline sequence, and a read error may be involved. The chain has TRBV5-5 and TRBJ2-1; D is undetermined. The CDR3 contains 14 residues. Germline V gene sequence: CDR1 SGHKS, CDR2 YYEKEE (reference sequence). Written as DNA, the CDR3 is TGTGCCCGCAGCTTGCGGTTATCCTACAATGAGCAGTTCTTC. This codes for CARSLRLSYNEQFF.

The genes are TRBV28 and TRBJ2-7, with D maybe TRBD2 (6 bases). V was cut by 3 bases and J by 0 bases, with 18 bases left in between. Per the germline V gene, CDR1 is MDHEN and CDR2 is SYDVKM. The CDR3 contains 17 residues. CDR3 nucleotides: TGTGCCAGCAGTTTCACCCTGATTGGAGGGGACTCCTACGAGCAGTACTTC. Encoded protein: CASSFTLIGGDSYEQYF.

The chain is built from TRBV4-1 and TRBJ2-5; the D is unclear. The germline V and J ends were trimmed by 2 bases and 0 bases, with 10 bases remaining between them. The V gene's germline CDR1 is MGHRA and CDR2 YSYEKL. This CDR3 region has 15 residues. CDR3 sequence: CASSQYGADQETQYF. In DNA, the CDR3 is TGCGCCAGCAGCCAATACGGTGCGGACCAAGAGACCCAGTACTTC.

This clonotype appeared a single time. The chain links TRBV20-1 to TRBJ2-1, with 11 bases that match TRBD2. Germline V lookup: CDR1 DFQATT, CDR2 SNEGSKA (reference sequence). The CDR3 contains 15 residues. The trim removed 6 bases at V and 1 base at J, leaving 5 bases unmatched. CDR3 sequence (DNA): TGCAGTGCCGTGGGACTAGCGGATTCCTACAATGAGCAGTTCTTC. This translates into CSAVGLADSYNEQFF.

The chain has TRBV28 and TRBJ2-7, with a weak D call TRBD1 (6 bases). Germline V lookup: CDR1 MDHEN, CDR2 SYDVKM. V lost 6 bases to trimming and J lost 2 bases, with 14 bases between them. This CDR3 region has 14 residues. DNA of the CDR3: TGTGCCAGCAGAGAGACAGGAGGACCCTACGAGCAGTACTTC. Protein product: CASRETGGPYEQYF.

The chain joins TRBV7-2 to TRBJ1-5, with D hard to call. This CDR3 is 16 amino acids long. Deletions cut 5 bases from V and 0 bases from J, with 14 bases between. Germline V gene lookup returns CDR1 SGHTA and CDR2 FQGNSA. CDR3 residues: CASSPRLGYSNQPQHF. In DNA, the CDR3 is TGTGCCAGCAGCCCAAGGCTGGGTTATAGCAATCAGCCCCAGCATTTT.

This chain uses TRBV19 with TRBJ1-2; D uncertain. Germline values: CDR1 LNHDA, CDR2 SQIVND (reference sequence). Trimming pared 7 bases from V and 4 bases from J, leaving 19 bases between. CDR3 length equals 15 residues. In DNA, the CDR3 is TGTGCCAGTACCTTAGACCGCCGGGTTTCCTATGGCTACACCTTC. Encoded protein: CASTLDRRVSYGYTF.